This T cell receptor beta chain was sequenced in a study of blood T cell repertoires in COVID-19. On the study more broadly: Spain, Italy and the United States supplied samples that represented acute and convalescent COVID-19. Sources were T cells, B-cell-depleted T cells, or PBMCs; the material itself was cDNA or gDNA.

The CDR3 is made up of 16 amino acids. Per germline, CDR1 SNHLY and CDR2 FYNNEI. V was trimmed by 8 bases and J by 4 bases, leaving 20 bases between them. Authors' analysis steps: Amplification with reference gene primers provided the estimates of nucleated cell counts. The table came from immunoSEQ multiplex PCR; TCRdb's copy has only in-frame clones and leaves some out. That table furnishes V, J and clone size, whereas the DNA furnished D and trimming. Of some 110,000 clones listed, more than 80% were seen once; the top ten hold about 3.3%. Seattle participants joined during active infection and were tracked over time.

Sequenced input: peripheral blood. V usage is TRBV2 and J usage is TRBJ1-4; no clear D. This clonotype originated in a woman older than 75 with COVID-19, enrolled during active disease. The CDR3 here is CASGTLDPVFNEKLFF. The CDR3 nucleotides read TGTGCCAGCGGCACACTAGATCCTGTTTTTAATGAAAAACTGTTTTTT.